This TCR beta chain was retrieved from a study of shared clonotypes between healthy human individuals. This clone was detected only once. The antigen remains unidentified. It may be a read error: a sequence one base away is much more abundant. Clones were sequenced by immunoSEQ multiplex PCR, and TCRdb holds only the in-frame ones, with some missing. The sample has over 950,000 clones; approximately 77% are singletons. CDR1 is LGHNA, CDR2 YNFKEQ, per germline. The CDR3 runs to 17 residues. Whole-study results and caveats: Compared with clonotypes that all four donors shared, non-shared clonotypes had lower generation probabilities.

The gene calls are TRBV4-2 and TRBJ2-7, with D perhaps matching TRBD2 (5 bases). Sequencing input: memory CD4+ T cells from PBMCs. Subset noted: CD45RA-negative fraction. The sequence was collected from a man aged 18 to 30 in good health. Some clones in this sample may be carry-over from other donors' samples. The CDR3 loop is CAGSQDQSGKTTYEQYF. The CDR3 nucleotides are TGTGCCGGCAGCCAAGACCAATCGGGGAAAACCACCTACGAGCAGTACTTC.